These 18 T cell receptor beta chains came from one sample sequenced in a study of T-cell memory formation after mild COVID-19. TCRdb itself ran the 5' RACE reads through MiXCR, one entry per CDR3 protein. This table holds approximately 440,000 distinct CDR3 sequences, about 19% found once. Material for sequencing was PBMCs or a T cell subset sorted from them (not recorded which). These receptors came from an adult woman who had mild COVID-19 (a few samples of this study predate the infection). Cell type and time point are not known.

This clonotype was detected only a few times. The genes are TRBV7-8 and TRBJ1-1; a possible D gene is TRBD1 (6 bases). Looked up from germline, CDR1 is SGHVS and CDR2 is FQNEAQ. This CDR3 has 13 amino acids. Between the trimmed V and J ends, which lost 0 bases and 8 bases, there was a span of 10 bases. The CDR3 DNA reads as TGTGCCAGCAGCTTAGCGGGACAAATGGAAGCTTTCTTT. This sequence encodes CASSLAGQMEAFF.

The V gene is TRBV7-3, the J gene TRBJ2-1; D unclear. The CDR3 length is 13 residues. The V end lost 5 bases, the J end lost 2 bases, and 7 bases lay between the germline ends. Germline V CDR1 and CDR2: SGHTA, FQGTGA. The CDR3 here is CASSPDAYNEQFF. The DNA of the CDR3 is TGTGCCAGCAGCCCCGACGCCTACAATGAGCAGTTCTTC.

This clonotype occurred a few times. CDR3 nucleotides: TGTGCCACCAGTGACTTGGACATAGGGGAGACCCAGTACTTC. It codes for CATSDLDIGETQYF. This chain joins TRBV24-1 and TRBJ2-5; maybe TRBD1 (5 bases). This CDR3 comprises 14 residues. Deletions cut 4 bases from V and 5 bases from J, with 13 bases between. Germline CDR1 reads KGHDR; CDR2 reads SFDVKD.

V is TRBV5-1 and J is TRBJ2-7; 8 nucleotides align to TRBD1. CDR1 is SGHRS, CDR2 YFSETQ, per germline. The CDR3 runs 14 residues. J was trimmed by 2 bases and V by 9 bases; bases with no gene match: 10. The CDR3 DNA follows: TGCGCCACCTCGACCGGGACAGGTACCTACGAGCAGTACTTC. Protein product: CATSTGTGTYEQYF.

The genes are TRBV7-2 and TRBJ2-3, with 10 nucleotides matching TRBD2. From germline, CDR1 is SGHTA and CDR2 FQGNSA. The trim removed 5 bases at V and 2 bases at J, leaving 7 bases unmatched. This CDR3 spans 16 amino acids. CDR3 nucleotide sequence: TGTGCCAGCAGCCTGAGCGGGAGGGGGAACACAGATACGCAGTATTTT. Its translation is CASSLSGRGNTDTQYF.

The CDR3: CASSLSGASGTQYF. The DNA of the CDR3 is TGTGCCAGCAGCTTAAGCGGGGCCAGCGGGACCCAGTACTTC. The chain joins TRBV7-3 to TRBJ2-5, with D perhaps TRBD2 (6 bases). Trimming took 1 base from V and 7 from J, leaving 13 bases between them. CDR3 length: 14 amino acids. Germline lookup yields CDR1 SGHTA and CDR2 FQGTGA.

The gene calls are TRBV13 and TRBJ2-7, with 8 bases lining up with TRBD1. CDR1 is PRHDT and CDR2 is FYEKMQ in the germline V gene (reference sequence). The CDR3 spans 14 residues. Unmatched junction bases numbered 8, after V lost 5 bases and J lost 5 bases. The CDR3 DNA sequence: TGTGCCAGCAGCCCCAGGACAGGGAAGGACGAGCAGTACTTC. Translation gives CASSPRTGKDEQYF.

The rearrangement joins TRBV2 to TRBJ1-5, with D tentatively TRBD1 (5 bases). The CDR3 runs to 14 residues. In germline, CDR1 is SNHLY, CDR2 FYNNEI. The germline V and J ends were trimmed by 6 bases and 5 bases, with 14 bases remaining between them. The CDR3 here is CASRSNGAHQPQHF. In DNA, the CDR3 is TGTGCCAGCAGATCGAACGGGGCACATCAGCCCCAGCATTTT.

There are many counts of this clonotype. This chain uses TRBV7-2 with TRBJ2-2; D is ambiguous. The V gene's germline CDR1 is SGHTA and CDR2 FQGNSA. The CDR3 is 14 amino acids. The V and J ends lost 5 bases and 1 base respectively, with 8 bases between them. The CDR3 bases are TGTGCCAGCAGCCCGGACCGGAACACCGGGGAGCTGTTTTTT. Translating it yields CASSPDRNTGELFF.

This clonotype was found a few times. The V call is TRBV6-5, the J call TRBJ2-5; weak D call: TRBD2 (5 bases). The CDR3 is 15 residues long. The germline V gene has CDR1 MNHEY and CDR2 SVGAGI. Trimming removed 8 bases at V and 4 bases at J, with 20 bases between. The CDR3 coding sequence is TGTGCCAGCGGTAGAGTGGGAGTGGGTAGAGAGACCCAGTACTTC. Translated, it gives CASGRVGVGRETQYF.

This clonotype came up a few times. This sequence joins TRBV7-2 and TRBJ2-3; 10 nucleotides match TRBD2. Germline V gene data show CDR1 as SGHTA and CDR2 as FQGNSA. This CDR3 contains 16 residues. V gave up 6 bases and J gave up 0 bases; unmatched junction bases: 6. Written as DNA, the CDR3 is TGTGCCAGCAGGTCGGGACTAGCGTTAAGCACAGATACGCAGTATTTT. Translating gives CASRSGLALSTDTQYF.

The V gene is TRBV12-3 or TRBV12-4, the J gene TRBJ2-2; D is perhaps TRBD2 (6 bases). The CDR3 has 14 residues. V lost 7 bases, J lost 1 base, and 10 bases lay in between. CDR3 DNA: TGTGCCAGCATTCTGCGGGGGAACACCGGGGAGCTGTTTTTT. Protein product: CASILRGNTGELFF.

The rearrangement uses TRBV4-1 and TRBJ1-2; 10 bases agree with TRBD1. Germline V gene lookup returns CDR1 MGHRA and CDR2 YSYEKL. V was pared by 2 bases and J by 0 bases, with 6 bases of the junction left unmatched. The length of the CDR3 is 17 residues. The CDR3 coding sequence is TGCGCCAGCAGCCAATACGGGACAGGGGCGTCTAACTATGGCTACACCTTC. Protein sequence: CASSQYGTGASNYGYTF.

This clonotype was counted only a few times. Here the CDR3 reads CASSRGQDYEQYF. The CDR3 DNA follows: TGTGCCAGCAGCCGGGGACAAGACTACGAGCAGTACTTC. This chain joins TRBV6-6 and TRBJ2-7; a possible D gene is TRBD1 (6 bases). Germline assignment: CDR1 MNHNY and CDR2 SVGAGI (reference sequence). V was pared by 6 bases and J by 3 bases, with 12 bases between. The CDR3 contains 13 residues.

This clonotype has more than one count but fewer than ten. A junction boundary mismatches the germline segment, possibly from a read error. The chain links TRBV2 to TRBJ1-2; TRBD1 matches 7 bases. Germline V gives CDR1 SNHLY, CDR2 FYNNEI. CDR3 length: 13 residues. The CDR3 is CASREDRVGGYTF. Written as DNA, the CDR3 is TGTGCCAGCAGGGAAGACAGGGTGGGTGGCTACACCTTC. The variable domain in full, completed from reference TRBV2 and TRBJ1-2, reads EPEVTQTPSHQVTQMGQEVILRCVPISNHLYFYWYRQILGQKVEFLVSFYNNEISEKSEIFDDQFSVERPDGSNFTLKIRSTKLEDSAMYFCASREDRVGGYTFGSGTRLTVV.

The rearrangement joins TRBV30 to TRBJ1-2; 7 nucleotides align to TRBD1. Per germline, CDR1 GTSNPN and CDR2 SVGIG (reference sequence). The CDR3 totals 15 residues. The J segment lost 2 bases and the V segment lost 2 bases, leaving 8 bases of the junction unmatched. CDR3 nucleotides: TGTGCCTGGAGTTCAGACAGGGTTTTAAACTATGGCTACACCTTC. Protein product: CAWSSDRVLNYGYTF.

This clonotype turned up a few times. J is TRBJ1-2 and V is TRBV18; possibly TRBD1 for D (6 bases). The germline V gene encodes CDR1 KGHSH and CDR2 LQKENI. V was trimmed by 8 bases and J by 3 bases, leaving 13 bases between them. This CDR3 is 13 amino acids long. CDR3 sequence: CASRAAGDYGYTF. The CDR3 DNA reads as TGTGCCAGCCGAGCAGCAGGGGACTATGGCTACACCTTC.

This chain links TRBV30 with TRBJ2-2, with 8 bases fitting TRBD2. V was pared by 3 bases and J by 7 bases, with 7 bases of the junction left unmatched. This CDR3 is 14 amino acids long. CDR1 and CDR2 (germline): GTSNPN, SVGIG (reference sequence). This CDR3 reads CAWRNQRENGELFF. Written as DNA, the CDR3 is TGTGCCTGGAGGAACCAGCGGGAGAACGGGGAGCTGTTTTTT.